A selection of T cell receptor beta chains follows, all from one sample in a study of beta chain features in type 1 diabetes. The data were produced by immunoSEQ multiplex PCR, yet TCRdb's version contains in-frame clones alone and is incomplete. The sample carries hundreds of thousands of clones, under 8.5% recorded once. The sequenced sample was central memory CD4+ T cells from blood. The source of these receptors is a woman aged 18 to 35 in good health. Each CDR3 is given with its conserved first and last residue. A D gene is named only where the DNA matches it firmly. Clone size is not always given. Where it is, it says once, few, many or a class for expanded clones.

v_gene,abundance,j_gene,d_gene,CDR3nt,CDR3aa
TRBV7-9,NA,TRBJ2-1,TRBD2,TGTGCCAGCAGCCGGACTAGCGTGGGCAATGAGCAGTTCTTC,CASSRTSVGNEQFF
TRBV18,few,TRBJ2-7,TRBD1,TGTGCCAGCTCACGAACCGGGACAGGGAGGTCGGAGCAGTACTTC,CASSRTGTGRSEQYF
TRBV5-1,few,TRBJ1-1,NA,TGCGCCAGCAGTAAGGACACGACGAACACTGAAGCTTTCTTT,CASSKDTTNTEAFF
TRBV5-1,NA,TRBJ1-4,TRBD1,TGCGCCAGCAGCGGCGGTCAATCTGGGACAGGGAAATATGAAAAACTGTTTTTT,CASSGGQSGTGKYEKLFF
TRBV25-1,few,TRBJ2-1,NA,TGTGCCAGCAGTGGCGCGGGGAGCTCCTACAATGAGCAGTTCTTC,CASSGAGSSYNEQFF
TRBV5-1,many,TRBJ1-1,TRBD1,TGCGCCAGCAGCATACGACAGGGGGTCGCTGAAGCTTTCTTT,CASSIRQGVAEAFF
TRBV21-1,few,TRBJ2-2,NA,TGTGCCAGCAGCTCCCTCGGACGGGAGAACACCGGGGAGCTGTTTTTT,CASSSLGRENTGELFF
TRBV9,NA,TRBJ2-1,NA,TGTGCCAGCAGCGCCCACGCTACAAATGAGCAGTTCTTC,CASSAHATNEQFF
TRBV7-3,few,TRBJ2-6,NA,TGTGCCAGCAGCTTAGGGCTGACTGGGGCCAACGTCCTGACTTTC,CASSLGLTGANVLTF
TRBV18,NA,TRBJ2-7,TRBD2,TGTGCCAGCTCACCACTGGTCTTTCTGACTAGCGGGAGGCTCATCTACGAGCAGTACTTC,CASSPLVFLTSGRLIYEQYF
TRBV29-1,few,TRBJ2-3,NA,TGCAGCCTTCGGAGCACAGATACGCAGTATTTT,CSLRSTDTQYF